This paragraph reports one TCR beta chain. This record belongs to a study of blood T cell repertoires in COVID-19. On the study more broadly: Researchers got acute and convalescent COVID-19 samples from the United States, Italy and Spain. Sources were T cells, B-cell-depleted T cells, or PBMCs; the material itself was cDNA or gDNA.

As processed by the authors: Researchers report that nucleated cell counts were estimated from reference gene primer amplification. Assay used: immunoSEQ multiplex PCR; TCRdb lists only in-frame clones, some missing. The V and J calls and clone size come from that table; D and trimming were worked out from the DNA. The data hold under 95,000 clones, with 86% observed a single time. The germline CDR1 and CDR2 sequences are ENHRY and SYGVKD. The CDR3 loop spans 14 amino acids. V lost 11 bases, J lost 7 bases, and 20 bases lay in between. The rearrangement uses TRBV10-3 and TRBJ2-2; D remains unclear. Sequencing was performed on peripheral blood. The origin of this receptor is a man older than 75 in a cohort sampled during active COVID-19. The CDR3 reads CASQGVEAVGELFF. CDR3 nucleotide sequence: TGTGCCTCCCAAGGAGTTGAGGCGGTCGGGGAGCTGTTTTTT.